Below, one TCR beta chain is given with its context. The antigen is undetermined. This entry comes from a study of cytomegalovirus exposure and HLA in healthy donors. Study results and caveats: The classifier reportedly diagnosed cytomegalovirus status with high sensitivity and specificity. One variant, a missense change in DCLRE1C, was linked in a later analysis to TCR beta V- and J-gene trimming.

V dropped 7 bases and J dropped 0; count of bases not matched to a gene: 7. CDR1 is MRHNA and CDR2 is SNTAGT in the germline V gene. The CDR3 extends over 15 amino acids. Primers for the PCR totalled 60 Vbeta and 13 Jbeta. Original analysis: Later work found 65 million to 85 million unique TCR beta chains, with about 10 million shared. Clones were read by immunoSEQ multiplex PCR, and TCRdb kept only the in-frame ones, dropping some. V, J and clone size are taken as reported in that table, and D and trimming were inferred from the DNA itself. The table lists 200,000 or so clones, around 85% of them singletons.

This TCR derives from a man aged 35 to 55 in good health and CMV-seropositive. Sequenced: PBMCs. This chain links TRBV6-4 with TRBJ1-1; 8 positions agree with TRBD1. CDR3 sequence (DNA): TGTGCCAGCACCCCGTCAGGGGGCCTGAACACTGAAGCTTTCTTT. Encoded protein: CASTPSGGLNTEAFF.